These T cell receptor beta chains were read from a single sample in a study of regulatory T cells in long-lasting Graves disease. TCRdb passed the multiplex PCR reads through MiXCR, listing each CDR3 protein once. Among about 660,000 distinct CDR3 sequences listed, about 30% were seen once. The specimen comprised peripheral blood mononuclear cells (PBMCs), sampled when the disease was refractory, from a patient treated with antithyroid drugs. The receptor set was obtained from a female donor with Graves disease. CDR3s include the opening cysteine and the closing phenylalanine or tryptophan. Fields, in order: CDR3 DNA, CDR3 protein, clone size, D gene, J gene, V gene. The D gene is left open where the match is weak. The listing skips clone size in some rows; elsewhere it reads once, few, many or a size class.

cdr3_nt: TGCGCCAGCAGCTTGGAACAGGTGGGCTCCTACGAGCAGTACTTC
cdr3_aa: CASSLEQVGSYEQYF
clone_size: .
d_call: .
j_call: TRBJ2-7
v_call: TRBV5-1

cdr3_nt: TGTGCCAGCAGCCCCGAGAGGACAGGCGGCACCGGGGAGCTGTTTTTT
cdr3_aa: CASSPERTGGTGELFF
clone_size: few
d_call: TRBD1
j_call: TRBJ2-2
v_call: TRBV7-2

cdr3_nt: TGTGCTAGTGGTTTGGTATACCCCAGGGCCGCCCCCCCTGAGGAGCAGTACTTC
cdr3_aa: CASGLVYPRAAPPEEQYF
clone_size: few
d_call: .
j_call: TRBJ2-7
v_call: TRBV12-5

cdr3_nt: TGTGCCAGCAGTTTTCAGGGCCAAGAGACCCAGTACTTC
cdr3_aa: CASSFQGQETQYF
clone_size: .
d_call: .
j_call: TRBJ2-5
v_call: TRBV12-3/TRBV12-4

cdr3_nt: TGTGCCAGCAGACGTACCGGGACTAGCGGGAGGGACTTCATAGAGACCCAGTACTTC
cdr3_aa: CASRRTGTSGRDFIETQYF
clone_size: many
d_call: TRBD2
j_call: TRBJ2-5
v_call: TRBV11-2

cdr3_nt: TGCAGTGCTGAAAGGTCGAACACTGAAGCTTTCTTT
cdr3_aa: CSAERSNTEAFF
clone_size: few
d_call: .
j_call: TRBJ1-1
v_call: TRBV20-1

cdr3_nt: TGTGCCAGCAGTGAGGGCAGGGGACAGCCCCAGCATTTT
cdr3_aa: CASSEGRGQPQHF
clone_size: few
d_call: .
j_call: TRBJ1-5
v_call: TRBV6-1

cdr3_nt: TGTGCCAGCAGTAGCGGAAGGGGGCAGGGCTCACCCCTCCACTTT
cdr3_aa: CASSSGRGQGSPLHF
clone_size: many
d_call: TRBD1
j_call: TRBJ1-6
v_call: TRBV2

cdr3_nt: TGCAGTGCTAGAGAGGGGGGACCTTATGGCTACACCTTC
cdr3_aa: CSAREGGPYGYTF
clone_size: few
d_call: .
j_call: TRBJ1-2
v_call: TRBV20-1

cdr3_nt: TGTGCCAGCAGTACCCCCCGGGGACGGAGCTCTGGCTACACCTTC
cdr3_aa: CASSTPRGRSSGYTF
clone_size: few
d_call: .
j_call: TRBJ1-2
v_call: TRBV6-1

cdr3_nt: TGTGCCAGCAGCCCGGGGACAGCGCAAGAGACCCAGTACTTC
cdr3_aa: CASSPGTAQETQYF
clone_size: many
d_call: TRBD1
j_call: TRBJ2-5
v_call: TRBV27

cdr3_nt: TGTGCCAGCAGCGTACACAGGGGGAGGCAGCCCCAGCATTTT
cdr3_aa: CASSVHRGRQPQHF
clone_size: few
d_call: TRBD1
j_call: TRBJ1-5
v_call: TRBV9

cdr3_nt: TGTGCCAGCAGCATGTCAACAGGTTCAAATCAGCCCCAGCATTTT
cdr3_aa: CASSMSTGSNQPQHF
clone_size: .
d_call: .
j_call: TRBJ1-5
v_call: TRBV7-9

cdr3_nt: TGTGCCAGCAGCTTAGGGGTGGGATCAAACTATGGCTACACCTTC
cdr3_aa: CASSLGVGSNYGYTF
clone_size: .
d_call: .
j_call: TRBJ1-2
v_call: TRBV7-2

cdr3_nt: TGTGCCAGCAGCTTATACAGGGGAATGAATCAGCCCCAGCATTTT
cdr3_aa: CASSLYRGMNQPQHF
clone_size: .
d_call: TRBD1
j_call: TRBJ1-5
v_call: TRBV7-6

cdr3_nt: TGCGCCAGCAGCTTGGTGATTAGCGGGAACACCGGGGAGCTGTTTTTT
cdr3_aa: CASSLVISGNTGELFF
clone_size: .
d_call: .
j_call: TRBJ2-2
v_call: TRBV5-1

cdr3_nt: TGTGCCAGTAGTATCGCTCAGATCACTGAAGCTTTCTTT
cdr3_aa: CASSIAQITEAFF
clone_size: few
d_call: .
j_call: TRBJ1-1
v_call: TRBV19

cdr3_nt: TGTGCCTGGAGTCGGGGGGACAATCAGCCCCAGCATTTT
cdr3_aa: CAWSRGDNQPQHF
clone_size: .
d_call: .
j_call: TRBJ1-5
v_call: TRBV30

cdr3_nt: TGCAGTGCTAGACCTACGGGGGGGGGGAATTCACCCCTCCACTTT
cdr3_aa: CSARPTGGGNSPLHF
clone_size: .
d_call: .
j_call: TRBJ1-6
v_call: TRBV20-1

cdr3_nt: TGTGCCAGCAGCCAAGAATCAGGGGGCACTGAAGCTTTCTTT
cdr3_aa: CASSQESGGTEAFF
clone_size: few
d_call: TRBD1
j_call: TRBJ1-1
v_call: TRBV3-1

cdr3_nt: TGTGCCAGCACTCCCCTGGGGACAGGAGGCCCCAATCAGCCCCAGCATTTT
cdr3_aa: CASTPLGTGGPNQPQHF
clone_size: few
d_call: TRBD1
j_call: TRBJ1-5
v_call: TRBV19

cdr3_nt: TGTGCCAGCACAGGGCGGTTCGATCAGCCCCAGCATTTT
cdr3_aa: CASTGRFDQPQHF
clone_size: many
d_call: .
j_call: TRBJ1-5
v_call: TRBV12-3/TRBV12-4